These 16 T cell receptor beta chains originate from one sample sequenced in a study of graft-versus-host responses after intestinal transplantation. Produced via immunoSEQ multiplex PCR; TCRdb's table is partial and in-frame only. Here the sample spans under 85,000 clones, around 95% being singletons. Their antigens remain unidentified. The sequences come from unstimulated CD8+ T cells sorted from spleen or lymph node cells, collected before intestinal transplant. Every receptor here comes from a human donor who received an intestinal transplant.

The chain recombines TRBV29-1 with TRBJ2-7, with 15 positions matching TRBD2. Germline lookup yields CDR1 SQVTM and CDR2 ANQGSEA. V shed 3 bases, J shed 4 bases, and the junction held 10 bases outside the gene matches. The CDR3 is made up of 17 amino acids. CDR3: CSVDGLAGGKNVYEQYF. The CDR3 DNA follows: TGCAGCGTTGATGGACTAGCGGGAGGGAAGAACGTTTACGAGCAGTACTTC.

This clone appeared once. This chain uses TRBV21-1 with TRBJ2-4; TRBD1 was called by the table and not checked on the DNA. TRBV21-1 is listed as a pseudogene. The CDR3 extends over 13 amino acids. For the CDR3, the DNA is TGTGCCAGCACTAAGGGGGTCAAAAACATTCAGTACTTC. Protein sequence: CASTKGVKNIQYF.

The J gene is TRBJ2-5, the V gene TRBV28; 9 bases align to TRBD1. Unmatched junction bases numbered 18, after V lost 5 bases and J lost 5 bases. The CDR3 is 18 residues long. The germline V gene has CDR1 MDHEN and CDR2 SYDVKM. CDR3 nucleotide sequence: TGTGCCAGCAGTCCTGGCCTAAAACAGGGGGCGATGGGGGAGACCCAGTACTTC. It specifies CASSPGLKQGAMGETQYF.

V gene TRBV5-8 combines with J gene TRBJ2-3; D is unresolved. This CDR3 contains 13 residues. Germline V CDR1 and CDR2: SGHTS, YDEGEE. V lost 3 bases, J lost 2 bases, and 7 bases lay in between. CDR3 residues: CASSSNPTDTQYF. The CDR3 DNA reads as TGTGCCAGCAGCTCCAATCCCACAGATACGCAGTATTTT. The variable domain in full, with the rest retrieved from reference TRBV5-8 and TRBJ2-3, is EAGVTQSPTHLIKTRGQQATLRCSPISGHTSVYWYQQALGLGLQFLLWYDEGEERNRGNFPPRFSGRQFPNYSSELNVNALELEDSALYLCASSSNPTDTQYFGPGTRLTVL.

The J gene is TRBJ2-3, the V gene TRBV10-2, with D hard to call. The CDR3 length is 15 residues. Trimming removed 0 bases at V and 2 bases at J, with 9 bases between. Germline V lookup: CDR1 WSHSY, CDR2 SAAADI. In nucleotides, the CDR3 is TGCGCCAGCAGTGAGTCTAGAGGTGACACAGATACGCAGTATTTT. Translated, it gives CASSESRGDTDTQYF.

The V and J genes are TRBV25-1 and TRBJ2-7, with 10 bases identical to TRBD2. The CDR3 extends over 12 amino acids. The junction had 6 bases not matched to a gene; V was cut back by 10 bases and J by 6 bases. Germline V gene lookup returns CDR1 MGHDK and CDR2 SYGVNS. The DNA of the CDR3 is TGTGCCACCTCCCTAGCGGGAGTCGAGCAGTACTTC. Translating it yields CATSLAGVEQYF.

The CDR3 protein is CASSSGLADYTDTQYF. The CDR3 region has the DNA TGTGCCAGCAGCTCCGGACTAGCGGATTACACAGATACGCAGTATTTT. The chain joins TRBV13 to TRBJ2-3, with 10 bases matching TRBD2. CDR3 size: 16 residues. The junction had 6 bases not matched to a gene; V was cut back by 4 bases and J by 2 bases. Germline V gene data show CDR1 as PRHDT and CDR2 as FYEKMQ (reference sequence).

The V and J genes are TRBV4-1 and TRBJ2-7; D is possibly TRBD2 (7 bases). V lost 4 bases and J lost 1, with 11 bases in between. This CDR3 has 14 amino acids. Germline V CDR1 and CDR2: MGHRA, YSYEKL. In DNA form, the CDR3 reads TGCGCCAGCAGCCCGGGGAGGGGGTCCTACGAGCAGTACTTC. It encodes CASSPGRGSYEQYF.

The V gene is TRBV28, the J gene TRBJ1-4, with a weak D call TRBD1 (5 bases). The V and J ends lost 1 base and 5 bases respectively, with 20 bases between them. Germline CDR1 and CDR2: MDHEN and SYDVKM. CDR3 size: 18 residues. CDR3 amino acids: CASSLFTVRQNSNEKLFF. The CDR3, as DNA: TGTGCCAGCAGTTTATTTACCGTACGACAGAACTCAAATGAAAAACTGTTTTTT. Full variable domain (missing parts from reference TRBV28 and TRBJ1-4): DVKVTQSSRYLVKRTGEKVFLECVQDMDHENMFWYRQDPGLGLRLIYFSYDVKMKEKGDIPEGYSVSREKKERFSLILESASTNQTSMYLCASSLFTVRQNSNEKLFFGSGTQLSVL.

With respect to this clone: Germline and junction disagree at one end, which may indicate a read error. This chain links TRBV4-1 with TRBJ2-3; no clear D. The germline V gene has CDR1 MGHRA and CDR2 YSYEKL. The CDR3 is 11 amino acids. As DNA, the CDR3 is TGCGCCAGCAGCCAAGGAAGTGTGGCAGCTTTT. The encoded protein is CASSQGSVAAF.

This sequence joins TRBV15 and TRBJ2-1; 7 nucleotides agree with TRBD2. Trimming removed 0 bases from V and 8 bases from J; junction bases left unmatched: 7. This CDR3 contains 15 residues. Germline V lookup: CDR1 LNHNV, CDR2 YYDKDF (reference sequence). DNA for the CDR3: TGTGCCACCAGCAGAGATCGTGCGGGAGCTGATGAGCAGTTCTTC. Protein sequence: CATSRDRAGADEQFF.

The chain combines TRBV11-2 with TRBJ2-7, with 7 bases matching TRBD2. The ends lost 4 bases at V and 3 bases at J; junction bases unmatched: 6. Per the germline V gene, CDR1 is SGHAT and CDR2 is FQNNGV. This CDR3 is built from 14 residues. DNA of the CDR3: TGTGCCAGCAGCTCGACTAGCTTCCACTACGAGCAGTACTTC. Protein product: CASSSTSFHYEQYF.

V and J are TRBV4-2 and TRBJ2-1; D may match TRBD1 or TRBD2 (5 bases each). In germline, CDR1 is LGHNA, CDR2 YNFKEQ. The germline V and J ends were trimmed by 4 bases and 1 base, with 11 bases remaining between them. The CDR3 consists of 15 residues. CDR3 region: CASSRSRESYNEQFF. The CDR3 bases are TGTGCCAGCAGCCGATCCAGGGAGTCCTACAATGAGCAGTTCTTC.

The chain has TRBV25-1 and TRBJ1-1; D unresolved. The ends were cut back, 7 bases at V and 3 bases at J, with 9 bases in the middle. CDR3 length: 12 amino acids. Germline V gene lookup returns CDR1 MGHDK and CDR2 SYGVNS. CDR3 in amino acids: CASNDGHTEAFF. Written as DNA, the CDR3 is TGTGCCAGCAACGACGGGCACACTGAAGCTTTCTTT.

The chain is built from TRBV5-1 and TRBJ2-3, with 7 bases fitting TRBD1. Losses at the gene ends were 3 bases for V and 2 bases for J; bases not matched to a gene: 12. The CDR3 runs 17 residues. Germline V gives CDR1 SGHRS, CDR2 YFSETQ. This CDR3 is CASSSSRGSPHTDTQYF. For the CDR3, the DNA is TGCGCCAGCAGCTCCTCCAGGGGGTCGCCGCACACAGATACGCAGTATTTT.

This clone was detected once. The chain uses TRBV9 and TRBJ2-7; D may correspond to TRBD1 or TRBD2 (5 bases each). Trimming left V 5 bases short and J 0 bases short, with 15 bases between. CDR1 and CDR2 from the germline V gene are SGDLS and YYNGEE. The CDR3 spans 15 residues. This chain's CDR3 is CASSPGGPFSYEQYF. The DNA for the CDR3 is TGTGCCAGCAGTCCTGGGGGACCTTTCTCCTACGAGCAGTACTTC.